These T cell receptor beta chains were read from a single sample in a study of spatial heterogeneity in lung cancer. MiXCR, applied by TCRdb to the 5' RACE reads, yields one record per CDR3 protein. This sample has about 16,000 distinct CDR3 sequences, with roughly 6% found just once. The sample consisted of PBMCs, taken at follow-up. These receptors originate from a male donor with early-stage non-small cell lung cancer. The conserved cysteine and the conserved F or W are not part of the CDR3 here. The order of the fields is CDR3 protein, J gene, V gene.

ASSQGTEETQY | TRBJ2-5 | TRBV7-8
ASSYPTVLAGETQY | TRBJ2-5 | TRBV6-2/TRBV6-3
ANSHLPRAETQY | TRBJ2-5 | TRBV23-1
ASSLVEGGEQY | TRBJ2-7 | TRBV27
SAPLRPNTEAF | TRBJ1-1 | TRBV20-1
ASSPSVYEQY | TRBJ2-7 | TRBV18
ASSHQGSTEAF | TRBJ1-1 | TRBV6-5
ASSRTGVSQPQH | TRBJ1-5 | TRBV5-6
ATSDPKGGNEQF | TRBJ2-1 | TRBV24-1
ASSLEGTGGYNEQF | TRBJ2-1 | TRBV6-5
SAIPTSGMQF | TRBJ2-1 | TRBV20-1
ASSRGTGQETQY | TRBJ2-5 | TRBV7-9
ATSRRTEGQPQH | TRBJ1-5 | TRBV15
ASTILSSQSEAF | TRBJ1-1 | TRBV2
ASSTRTSGTYEQY | TRBJ2-7 | TRBV21-1
ASSLMGGYNEQF | TRBJ2-1 | TRBV27
ASSMVGGRSSYEQY | TRBJ2-7 | TRBV19
ASSYSGDNSPLH | TRBJ1-6 | TRBV6-6
ASSLESPRGYT | TRBJ1-2 | TRBV7-2
ASSFTSGSETQY | TRBJ2-5 | TRBV5-1
ASRPGVGNEQF | TRBJ2-1 | TRBV5-1
ASSLAPGNDNSPLH | TRBJ1-6 | TRBV7-9
ASSLAPTGSHEQF | TRBJ2-1 | TRBV7-9
ASQQGPESEGYT | TRBJ1-2 | TRBV27
ASSQGPRGSDRNEQF | TRBJ2-1 | TRBV4-3
ASSPRTSASTDTQY | TRBJ2-3 | TRBV4-3
SAVRGDEKLF | TRBJ1-4 | TRBV20-1
ASSGRGGQETQY | TRBJ2-5 | TRBV28
ASSLRSGGEDTQY | TRBJ2-3 | TRBV7-2
ASSHRQGSYGYT | TRBJ1-2 | TRBV28
ASSARTGIDEQY | TRBJ2-7 | TRBV9
ASSQGVLNEKLF | TRBJ1-4 | TRBV4-2
ASSLIGLAKKETQY | TRBJ2-5 | TRBV5-4
ASSPPGGATDQPQH | TRBJ1-5 | TRBV28
ASSFGDGTEAF | TRBJ1-1 | TRBV28
ASSYLAGSGRNEQF | TRBJ2-1 | TRBV6-5
ASNTEGYEQF | TRBJ2-1 | TRBV7-9
ASSQAGPRGDTQY | TRBJ2-3 | TRBV3-1
ARMVLAKNIQY | TRBJ2-4 | TRBV7-9
ATRSREMEETQY | TRBJ2-5 | TRBV10-3
ASSSLASGLYNEQF | TRBJ2-1 | TRBV5-1
ASNPDANTEAF | TRBJ1-1 | TRBV2
ASRLGGWNSPLH | TRBJ1-6 | TRBV7-9
ASSPNEGGKQF | TRBJ2-1 | TRBV7-2
ASSLRAVDEQY | TRBJ2-7 | TRBV7-9
ASSLGAAGTQH | TRBJ1-5 | TRBV12-3/TRBV12-4
ASSSYRGYEQY | TRBJ2-7 | TRBV7-9
ASSPFFPRTDTQY | TRBJ2-3 | TRBV5-5
ASSLDRDSHTDTQY | TRBJ2-3 | TRBV6-2/TRBV6-3
ASSDAGSYNEQF | TRBJ2-1 | TRBV28
ASSPSGGPWDTQY | TRBJ2-3 | TRBV7-2
ASSSPRRSDTQY | TRBJ2-3 | TRBV6-1
ASSQDLSVGYEQY | TRBJ2-7 | TRBV4-2
ATSRASGLPYEQY | TRBJ2-7 | TRBV15
ASSTRPTEAF | TRBJ1-1 | TRBV21-1
ASSQGPGGYNEQF | TRBJ2-1 | TRBV3-1